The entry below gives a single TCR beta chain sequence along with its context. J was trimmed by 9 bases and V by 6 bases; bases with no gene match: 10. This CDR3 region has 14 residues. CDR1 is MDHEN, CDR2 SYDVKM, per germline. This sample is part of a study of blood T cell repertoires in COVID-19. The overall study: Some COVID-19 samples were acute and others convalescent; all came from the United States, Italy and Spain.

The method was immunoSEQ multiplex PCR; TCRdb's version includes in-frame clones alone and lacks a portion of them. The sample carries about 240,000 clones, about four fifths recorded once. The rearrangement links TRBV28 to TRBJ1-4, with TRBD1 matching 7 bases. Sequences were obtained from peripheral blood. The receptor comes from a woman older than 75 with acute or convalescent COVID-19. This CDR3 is CASSPQGTDKKLFF. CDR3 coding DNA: TGTGCCAGCAGCCCCCAGGGGACAGATAAAAAACTGTTTTTT. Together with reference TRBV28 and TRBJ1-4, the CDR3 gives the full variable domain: DVKVTQSSRYLVKRTGEKVFLECVQDMDHENMFWYRQDPGLGLRLIYFSYDVKMKEKGDIPEGYSVSREKKERFSLILESASTNQTSMYLCASSPQGTDKKLFFGSGTQLSVL.